Presented here are 17 T cell receptor beta chains from one specimen sequenced in a study of T cell changes during pregnancy in multiple sclerosis. Here immunoSEQ multiplex PCR was the method, and the copy in TCRdb shows in-frame clones only, minus some. The sample holds just under 65,000 clones; 80% to 95% are singletons and the top ten take about 3%. Sequenced here: CD8+ T cells from peripheral blood mononuclear cells, sampled in the second trimester of pregnancy. The receptors were sampled from a female donor with multiple sclerosis, enrolled in a pregnancy study.

V and J are TRBV13 and TRBJ2-1; 10 bases match TRBD2. The CDR3 sequence is 16 residues long. CDR1 PRHDT and CDR2 FYEKMQ come from the germline V gene (reference sequence). V shed 5 bases, J shed 5 bases, and the junction held 9 bases outside the gene matches. The CDR3 sequence: CASSKQRTSGNNEQFF. The DNA of the CDR3 is TGTGCCAGCAGCAAACAACGGACTAGCGGAAACAATGAGCAGTTCTTC.

The chain recombines TRBV7-9 with TRBJ2-1; D not certain. CDR3 length equals 12 residues. V shed 2 bases and J shed 9 bases, with 8 bases lying between them. Germline V gene sequence: CDR1 SEHNR, CDR2 FQNEAQ (reference sequence). In DNA, the CDR3 is TGTGCCAGCAGCTTAAGTAGCCTTGAGCAGTTCTTC. This gives the protein CASSLSSLEQFF.

This rearrangement joins TRBV7-9 to TRBJ2-1, with 7 bases lining up with TRBD1. From germline, CDR1 is SEHNR and CDR2 FQNEAQ (reference sequence). Unmatched junction bases numbered 5, after V lost 6 bases and J lost 0 bases. There are 15 residues in the CDR3. CDR3 region: CASSPQGSSYNEQFF. The CDR3 DNA is TGTGCCAGCAGTCCACAGGGGAGCTCCTACAATGAGCAGTTCTTC.

The J gene is TRBJ2-1, the V gene TRBV2, with D possibly matching TRBD2 (7 bases). V lost 5 bases and J lost 10, with 21 bases in between. From germline, CDR1 is SNHLY and CDR2 FYNNEI. CDR3 length: 15 residues. As DNA, the CDR3 is TGTGCCAGCAGTAGTGGGGGCGGGAGTTTAGACGAGCAGTTCTTC. It is translated as CASSSGGGSLDEQFF.

This chain connects TRBV5-5 to TRBJ2-1, with TRBD1 as a possible D gene (6 bases). This CDR3 is 16 amino acids long. Trimming stripped 6 bases from V and 0 bases from J, with 16 bases between. CDR1 and CDR2 (germline): SGHKS, YYEKEE (reference sequence). CDR3 loop: CASILMDSISYNEQFF. CDR3 nucleotides: TGTGCCAGCATCCTAATGGACAGTATCTCCTACAATGAGCAGTTCTTC.

This chain joins TRBV7-2 and TRBJ1-4, with 8 bases aligning to TRBD1. V lost 5 bases, J lost 8 bases, and 7 bases stayed unmatched. The germline gives CDR1 SGHTA, CDR2 FQGNSA. This CDR3 has 14 residues. The CDR3 loop reads CASSPTGVREKLFF. For the CDR3, the DNA is TGTGCCAGCAGCCCGACAGGGGTCAGGGAAAAACTGTTTTTT.

This chain uses TRBV5-4 with TRBJ2-1; 14 nucleotides line up with TRBD2. The CDR3 runs to 15 residues. Germline V gene data show CDR1 as SGHNT and CDR2 as YYREEE (reference sequence). V lost 4 bases, J lost 6 bases, and 3 bases stayed unmatched. The CDR3: CASSPGTSGGNEQFF. In nucleotides, the CDR3 is TGTGCCAGCAGCCCTGGGACTAGCGGGGGCAATGAGCAGTTCTTC.

This chain joins TRBV10-2 and TRBJ1-2; D is ambiguous. This CDR3 has 15 residues. V gave up 3 bases and J gave up 1 base, with 12 bases separating them. CDR1 is WSHSY, CDR2 SAAADI, per germline. This chain's CDR3 is CASSDGRGNNYGYTF. The CDR3 bases are TGCGCCAGCAGTGACGGACGGGGAAATAACTATGGCTACACCTTC.

The chain has TRBV4-2 and TRBJ1-1; tentative D call: TRBD1 (5 bases). This CDR3 region has 15 residues. CDR1 and CDR2 from the germline V gene are LGHNA and YNFKEQ. Trimming removed 1 base at V and 5 bases at J, with 14 bases between. CDR3 coding DNA: TGTGCCAGCAGCCAAGGGGAGGGGTGGGGAACTGAAGCTTTCTTT. It translates to CASSQGEGWGTEAFF.

This chain uses TRBV11-2 with TRBJ2-7; 7 bases are shared with TRBD2. Germline V gene sequence: CDR1 SGHAT, CDR2 FQNNGV. The CDR3 consists of 16 residues. V trimming: 1 base; J trimming: 4 bases; junction bases outside the gene matches: 10. The CDR3 DNA follows: TGTGCCAGCAGCTTAGCCCCTCCGGGAGGAGGTTACGAGCAGTACTTC. Its translation is CASSLAPPGGGYEQYF. The full variable domain, with the rest looked up from reference TRBV11-2 and TRBJ2-7, is EAGVAQSPRYKIIEKRQSVAFWCNPISGHATLYWYQQILGQGPKLLIQFQNNGVVDDSQLPKDRFSAERLKGVDSTLKIQPAKLEDSAVYLCASSLAPPGGGYEQYFGPGTRLTVT.

This clone was detected a few times. J is TRBJ2-3 and V is TRBV5-6; D is perhaps TRBD1 (6 bases). Trimming removed 0 bases at V and 0 bases at J, with 14 bases between. The CDR3 is 17 residues long. Per germline, CDR1 SGHDT and CDR2 YYEEEE. The CDR3 loop is CASSLGPDRSSTDTQYF. CDR3 DNA sequence: TGTGCCAGCAGCTTGGGACCCGACAGGTCTAGCACAGATACGCAGTATTTT.

The chain carries TRBV10-1 and TRBJ2-2, with D maybe TRBD2 (5 bases). The CDR3 is made up of 14 amino acids. V dropped 0 bases and J dropped 7 bases, with 9 bases sitting between them. Germline V gene lookup returns CDR1 WNHNN and CDR2 SYGVQD (reference sequence). CDR3 sequence: CASSESWTGGELFF. The CDR3 nucleotides are TGCGCCAGCAGTGAGTCCTGGACTGGCGGGGAGCTGTTTTTT.

V and J are TRBV4-2 and TRBJ2-1; D is uncertain. This CDR3 has 16 amino acids. The germline V gene encodes CDR1 LGHNA and CDR2 YNFKEQ. Deletions cut 0 bases from V and 0 bases from J, with 9 bases between. CDR3 in DNA: TGTGCCAGCAGCCAAGAGGCGGCCCTCTCCTACAATGAGCAGTTCTTC. Translating gives CASSQEAALSYNEQFF.

The rearrangement uses TRBV5-1 and TRBJ1-2, with TRBD1 matching over 9 bases. The CDR3 length is 14 residues. In germline, CDR1 is SGHRS, CDR2 YFSETQ. The trim removed 4 bases at V and 8 bases at J, leaving 9 bases unmatched. The CDR3 nucleotides read TGCGCCAGCAGCCCCCGGGACAGGGCTGGCGGCTACACCTTC. This gives the protein CASSPRDRAGGYTF. The full variable domain, its missing parts supplied by reference TRBV5-1 and TRBJ1-2, is KAGVTQTPRYLIKTRGQQVTLSCSPISGHRSVSWYQQTPGQGLQFLFEYFSETQRNKGNFPGRFSGRQFSNSRSEMNVSTLELGDSALYLCASSPRDRAGGYTFGSGTRLTVV.

This chain uses TRBV9 with TRBJ2-5, with TRBD2 as a possible D gene (6 bases). V gave up 4 bases and J gave up 3 bases, with 16 bases separating them. CDR3 length: 15 residues. CDR1 is SGDLS and CDR2 is YYNGEE in the germline V gene. The CDR3 sequence is CASSPDGGVEETQYF. For the CDR3, the DNA is TGTGCCAGCAGCCCGGACGGCGGGGTGGAAGAGACCCAGTACTTC.

This chain links TRBV4-3 with TRBJ1-2, with a tentative D call TRBD1 (5 bases). The CDR3 is 15 residues long. V shed 0 bases and J shed 6 bases, with 14 bases lying between them. Germline-derived CDR1 and CDR2 are LGHNA and YSLEER. The CDR3 sequence: CASSQEPGDEDGYTF. In nucleotides, the CDR3 is TGCGCCAGCAGCCAAGAACCGGGGGACGAGGATGGCTACACCTTC.

This chain connects TRBV30 to TRBJ2-6; maybe TRBD2 (5 bases). Germline CDR1 reads GTSNPN; CDR2 reads SVGIG (reference sequence). Trimming removed 3 bases from V and 4 bases from J, with 7 bases in between. The CDR3 is made up of 13 amino acids. CDR3 amino acids: CAWRDSGANVLTF. The CDR3 bases are TGTGCCTGGAGGGACTCGGGGGCCAACGTCCTGACTTTC.